This T cell receptor beta chain was found in a study of cytomegalovirus exposure and HLA in healthy donors. PCR involved 60 Vbeta and 13 Jbeta primers. Some clones are missing from TCRdb's copy, which holds only in-frame ones; the method was immunoSEQ multiplex PCR. The sample has about 98,000 clones; roughly 81% are singletons. A word on this clone: Its antigen is as yet unknown.

Overall study results and limits: Earlier analysis looked at TCR beta V segments, and most were productive about 90% or about 30% of the time. Per a later analysis, 15,000 to 20,000 TCR beta sequences showed association with HLA alleles at 0.05 false discovery rate. A later analysis, which compared TCR beta chains of equal frequency, found the HLA-associated ones more clonally expanded.

The sample taken for sequencing was PBMCs. The TCR comes from a man aged 35-49 years in good health and CMV-seronegative.

CDR3 bases: TGTGCCAGCAGCTTGGAACAGTGGCCCCAGCATTTT. The encoded protein is CASSLEQWPQHF. The rearrangement links TRBV5-8 to TRBJ1-5; the D is unclear. This CDR3 has 12 residues. Germline values: CDR1 SGHTS, CDR2 YDEGEE. V was clipped by 0 bases and J by 9 bases, with 7 bases between them.